The T cell receptor (beta chain) under discussion was sequenced for a study of T cells after somatic rescue of genetic block. Losses at the gene ends were 4 bases for V and 3 bases for J; bases not matched to a gene: 13. Germline V gene lookup returns CDR1 SGHDT and CDR2 YYEEEE. The CDR3 covers 16 residues. Clones were sequenced by immunoSEQ multiplex PCR, and TCRdb holds only the in-frame ones, with some missing. The repertoire holds under 150,000 clones, with about nine tenths as singletons. The chain uses TRBV5-6 and TRBJ2-7, with 7 positions matching TRBD1. Sequencing input: peripheral blood mononuclear cells (PBMCs). The TCR comes from a woman under 30. The DNA for the CDR3 is TGTGCCAGCAGCAGGACAGGAGAACCCGTCCTCTACGAGCAGTACTTC. The encoded protein is CASSRTGEPVLYEQYF.